This TCR beta chain was found in a study of blood T cell repertoires in COVID-19. Germline V CDR1 and CDR2: SGDLS, YYNGEE. Losses at the gene ends were 5 bases for V and 7 bases for J; bases not matched to a gene: 7. The CDR3 runs to 14 residues. Some clones are missing from TCRdb's copy, which holds only in-frame ones; the method was immunoSEQ multiplex PCR. This repertoire shows a few hundred thousand clones, about 89% found once; its top ten account for around 0.88%. Input material: peripheral blood. V and J are TRBV9 and TRBJ2-4, with 9 bases lining up with TRBD1. This sequence originates from a young man with acute or convalescent COVID-19. CDR3 sequence: CASSIDRGDNIQYF. The DNA of the CDR3 is TGTGCCAGCAGTATAGACAGGGGGGATAACATTCAGTACTTC.